Below are 2 T cell receptor beta chains sequenced from a single sample in a study of beta chain features in type 1 diabetes (dated 2018 in TCRdb). General conclusions and limits of the study: Type 1 diabetes patients showed a moderate but significant shortening of TCRB CDR3 length in all four CD4+ subsets.

Library preparation employed the immunoSEQ multiplex PCR assay. The entire amount of isolated RNA was reverse transcribed using the High Capacity cDNA Reverse Transcription Kit, so the sequenced TCRB transcripts were expressed ones. What TCRdb holds here is the immuneACCESS table cut down to in-frame rearrangements. Part of the clones is not present; checked against another copy, under half of the missing clones reflect an unresolved V gene, and the others are unexplained. Present in this sample are over 90,000 clones, approximately 30% of which were seen just once. In total, the top ten clones hold more than 0.5% of the sample. Antigen specificity for these receptors is unknown. Source material: central memory CD4+ T cells from blood. Receptors originate from a woman under 30 with type 1 diabetes.

The rearrangement uses TRBV30 and TRBJ1-5; the match to TRBD1 covers 10 bases. The CDR3 spans 12 residues. The germline CDR1 and CDR2 sequences are GTSNPN and SVGIG (reference sequence). Trimming removed 7 bases from V and 6 bases from J; junction bases left unmatched: 3. The chain's CDR3 is CASRTGGQPQHF. As DNA, the CDR3 is TGTGCCTCCCGGACAGGGGGTCAGCCCCAGCATTTT.

The chain employs TRBV18 and TRBJ2-6; the D gene is possibly TRBD1 (5 bases). The germline V and J ends were trimmed by 3 bases and 2 bases, with 14 bases remaining between them. Germline V gene data show CDR1 as KGHSH and CDR2 as LQKENI. CDR3 size: 17 residues. CDR3 in DNA: TGTGCCAGCTCACCCGTCGATGTAGGGGCTGGGGCCAACGTCCTGACTTTC. This sequence encodes CASSPVDVGAGANVLTF.